Below are 21 T cell receptor beta chains sequenced from a single sample in a study of cytomegalovirus exposure and HLA in healthy donors. The PCR employed 60 Vbeta primers together with 13 Jbeta primers. Data came from immunoSEQ multiplex PCR; TCRdb stores just in-frame clones and leaves some out. The sample lists some 100,000 clones, approximately 80% seen once, with 9% to 15% in the top ten. Material: PBMCs. The source of these receptors is a woman aged 40 to 55 in good health and CMV-seropositive.

The chain is built from TRBV5-6 and TRBJ1-2, with 7 bases matching TRBD1. Germline V CDR1 and CDR2: SGHDT, YYEEEE. CDR3 length: 12 residues. Trimming cost V 4 bases and J 7 bases; bases outside gene matches: 4. CDR3 sequence reads: CASSPYRGGYTF. The CDR3 region has the DNA TGTGCCAGCAGCCCCTACAGGGGTGGCTACACCTTC.

The rearrangement joins TRBV7-2 to TRBJ2-7, with D tentatively TRBD1 (5 bases). Germline values: CDR1 SGHTA, CDR2 FQGNSA. Trimming took off 3 bases at V and 4 bases at J, with 13 bases between the two ends. CDR3 length equals 14 residues. The chain's CDR3 is CASSFDQGRYEQYF. For the CDR3, the DNA is TGTGCCAGCAGCTTTGATCAGGGAAGATACGAGCAGTACTTC.

This clone has more than one count but fewer than ten. The chain links TRBV6-5 to TRBJ2-7; D is possibly TRBD1 (6 bases). The CDR3 loop spans 12 amino acids. Trimming removed 6 bases at V and 5 bases at J, with 11 bases between. Germline V lookup: CDR1 MNHEY, CDR2 SVGAGI. CDR3 in amino acids: CASRGTWDEQYF. The CDR3 nucleotides are TGTGCCAGCAGGGGGACATGGGACGAGCAGTACTTC.

V is TRBV4-1 and J is TRBJ2-1, with 14 bases fitting TRBD2. After removal of 5 bases from V and 9 bases from J, the junction contained 3 bases not matched to a gene. The germline gives CDR1 MGHRA, CDR2 YSYEKL. The CDR3 has 14 residues. Here the CDR3 reads CASSSTSGGGEQFF. CDR3 DNA: TGCGCCAGCAGCTCGACTAGCGGGGGGGGTGAGCAGTTCTTC.

The chain links TRBV27 to TRBJ1-4, with TRBD1 matching over 8 bases. Germline CDR1 reads MNHEY; CDR2 reads SMNVEV (reference sequence). This CDR3 is built from 13 residues. The ends lost 9 bases at V and 8 bases at J; junction bases unmatched: 8. CDR3 protein: CASGGTGPEKLFF. The CDR3 bases are TGTGCCAGTGGGGGGACAGGCCCAGAAAAACTGTTTTTT.

This sequence joins TRBV5-6 and TRBJ2-7, with 7 bases lining up with TRBD1. CDR1 SGHDT and CDR2 YYEEEE come from the germline V gene. J gave up 2 bases and V 2 bases, and 1 base lay outside the gene matches. There are 13 residues in the CDR3. Here the CDR3 DNA reads TGTGCCAGCAGCTTAACAGGGGCCTACGAGCAGTACTTC. It yields the protein CASSLTGAYEQYF.

The CDR3 DNA is TGCGCCAGCAGCGGACTAGCGGGCACCGGGGAGCTGTTTTTT. Amino acid sequence: CASSGLAGTGELFF. The V call is TRBV5-1, the J call TRBJ2-2, with 11 bases that match TRBD2. The V segment lost 4 bases and the J segment 4 bases; nucleotides outside the gene matches: 0. There are 14 residues in the CDR3. Germline CDR1 reads SGHRS; CDR2 reads YFSETQ.

The rearrangement joins TRBV29-1 to TRBJ2-7; D is possibly TRBD1 (5 bases). This CDR3 comprises 14 residues. Germline assignment: CDR1 SQVTM and CDR2 ANQGSEA. The ends were cut back, 6 bases at V and 5 bases at J, with 20 bases in the middle. CDR3 bases: TGCAGCGTGGAGCCCGACAGCGTCGGTAACGAGCAGTACTTC. The encoded protein is CSVEPDSVGNEQYF.

This clone has a handful of counts. The rearrangement links TRBV6-1 to TRBJ2-7; D remains unclear. The ends were cut back, 3 bases at V and 5 bases at J, with 17 bases in the middle. The CDR3 contains 15 residues. CDR1 and CDR2 (germline): MNHNS, SASEGT. The CDR3 sequence: CASSDPARPPHEQYF. In DNA form, the CDR3 reads TGTGCCAGCAGTGATCCGGCCAGGCCCCCTCACGAGCAGTACTTC.

This clone showed up just a few times. The chain links TRBV5-4 to TRBJ2-1, with TRBD1 matching over 8 bases. The ends lost 3 bases at V and 2 bases at J; junction bases unmatched: 4. Looked up from germline, CDR1 is SGHNT and CDR2 is YYREEE (reference sequence). CDR3 length: 15 residues. CDR3 amino acids: CASSWGQAPYNEQFF. DNA for the CDR3: TGTGCCAGCAGCTGGGGACAGGCACCCTACAATGAGCAGTTCTTC.

This chain joins TRBV2 and TRBJ1-1; unclear D gene. Trimming took 4 bases from V and 1 from J, leaving 10 bases between them. Per the germline V gene, CDR1 is SNHLY and CDR2 is FYNNEI. The length of the CDR3 is 14 residues. CDR3 sequence: CASSAQIRNTEAFF. CDR3 nucleotide sequence: TGTGCCAGCAGTGCCCAGATAAGGAACACTGAAGCTTTCTTT.

The chain uses TRBV28 and TRBJ1-2, with D possibly matching TRBD1 (5 bases). The CDR3 is 13 residues long. Germline V gives CDR1 MDHEN, CDR2 SYDVKM. The germline V and J ends were trimmed by 6 bases and 5 bases, with 13 bases remaining between them. In DNA, the CDR3 is TGTGCCAGCAGCCCAGGGAAATGGTATGGCTACACCTTC. Protein: CASSPGKWYGYTF.

This chain joins TRBV2 and TRBJ1-1; the D is unclear. Germline loops: CDR1 SNHLY, CDR2 FYNNEI. The CDR3 is 13 amino acids. Trimming shortened V by 2 bases and J by 1 base, and 5 bases separated the two germline ends. In DNA form, the CDR3 reads TGTGCCAGCAGTGAATACAGGAACACTGAAGCTTTCTTT. This translates into CASSEYRNTEAFF.

This chain joins TRBV9 and TRBJ2-1, with a possible D match to TRBD1 (5 bases). Germline-derived CDR1 and CDR2 are SGDLS and YYNGEE. CDR3 size: 18 residues. Trimming removed 3 bases at V and 9 bases at J, with 28 bases between. Here the CDR3 DNA reads TGTGCCAGCAGCGGCGGACAAGGGATTCCACCTAGATTTTCTGAGCAGTTCTTC. Translation gives CASSGGQGIPPRFSEQFF.

This sequence joins TRBV6-6 and TRBJ1-4; 8 nucleotides agree with TRBD1. V shed 4 bases and J 7 bases; nucleotides not matched to a gene: 11. The CDR3 sequence is 16 residues long. Per germline, CDR1 MNHNY and CDR2 SVGAGI (reference sequence). The CDR3 bases are TGTGCCAGCAGTTGGAATGGACAGGGAGGTGGTGAAAAACTGTTTTTT. Translation: CASSWNGQGGGEKLFF.

CDR3 coding DNA: TGCAGCGCCGCGGGACAGCGGTTCGGGGAGACCCAGTACTTC. This gives the protein CSAAGQRFGETQYF. This chain links TRBV29-1 with TRBJ2-5; D is perhaps TRBD1 (7 bases). This CDR3 has 14 amino acids. Germline CDR1 reads SQVTM; CDR2 reads ANQGSEA. Trimming cost V 7 bases and J 5 bases, with 20 bases left between them.

The chain couples TRBV25-1 to TRBJ2-7; the match to TRBD1 covers 10 bases. Trimming took 6 bases from V and 3 from J; bases not matched to a gene: 14. The CDR3 is 17 amino acids. CDR1 MGHDK and CDR2 SYGVNS come from the germline V gene. As DNA, the CDR3 is TGTGCCAGCAGCGGGGGGCCAGGAAGGGACAGGGGCTACGAGCAGTACTTC. It is translated as CASSGGPGRDRGYEQYF.

This clone was counted between two and nine times. Other DNA sequences in this sample translate to the same CDR3. This chain uses TRBV5-1 with TRBJ2-2; D remains unclear. Germline V lookup: CDR1 SGHRS, CDR2 YFSETQ. The V end was cut by 0 bases, the J end by 0 bases, with 3 bases between. The CDR3 sequence is 14 residues long. The CDR3 nucleotides read TGCGCCAGCAGCTTGGACTCGAACACCGGGGAGCTGTTTTTT. As protein: CASSLDSNTGELFF. Full variable domain (rest looked up from reference TRBV5-1 and TRBJ2-2): KAGVTQTPRYLIKTRGQQVTLSCSPISGHRSVSWYQQTPGQGLQFLFEYFSETQRNKGNFPGRFSGRQFSNSRSEMNVSTLELGDSALYLCASSLDSNTGELFFGEGSRLTVL.

This chain uses TRBV20-1 with TRBJ2-7, with D hard to call. Germline CDR1 reads DFQATT; CDR2 reads SNEGSKA (reference sequence). Trimming stripped 6 bases from V and 0 bases from J, with 6 bases between. This CDR3 spans 11 amino acids. CDR3 loop: CSALSSYEQYF. The CDR3 region has the DNA TGCAGTGCCTTGAGCTCCTACGAGCAGTACTTC.

The count of this clone is one. This chain uses TRBV27 with TRBJ1-6, with no clear D. This CDR3 comprises 15 residues. Germline CDR1 is MNHEY and CDR2 is SMNVEV (reference sequence). Trimming took 3 bases from V and 4 from J, leaving 10 bases between them. The CDR3 loop reads CASSLEGGYNSPLHF. CDR3 nucleotides: TGTGCCAGCAGTTTGGAGGGTGGTTATAATTCACCCCTCCACTTT.

The chain has TRBV5-1 and TRBJ2-1; weak D call: TRBD1 (5 bases). This CDR3 comprises 15 residues. Trimming removed 4 bases from V and 5 bases from J, with 16 bases in between. Germline CDR1 is SGHRS and CDR2 is YFSETQ. This chain's CDR3 is CASSPALAGNNEQFF. DNA of the CDR3: TGCGCCAGCAGCCCAGCCTTGGCAGGGAACAATGAGCAGTTCTTC.